This TCR beta chain was identified in a study of early T cells in non-severe SARS-CoV-2 infection. On the study more broadly: The authors sequenced bulk RNA from unsorted whole blood, leaving chains unpaired.

Researchers attached unique molecular identifiers to individual cDNA molecules. TCRdb used MiXCR to reprocess the 5' RACE reads, holding one entry per CDR3 protein. The sample has under 35,000 distinct CDR3 sequences, approximately 5.2% seen once; the top ten hold approximately 3.5%. Study-wide points: There was a bias toward anti-spike CD8 responses in VDJdb matching, which missed private and CD4 specificities.

Turning to this clonotype: Its cognate antigen is unknown.

The V and J ends lost 7 bases and 8 bases, in that order; junction bases with no gene match: 5. Germline CDR1 reads SQVTM; CDR2 reads ANQGSEA. The CDR3 totals 11 residues. This chain uses TRBV29-1 with TRBJ1-2, with 9 bases matching TRBD1. This receptor was identified in an adult who was a healthcare worker with PCR-confirmed SARS-CoV-2 infection or an uninfected control (not recorded which). Source material: whole blood. The CDR3 DNA sequence: TGCAGCGATTCGGGACAGGGAGGCTACACCTTC. Translation gives CSDSGQGGYTF.